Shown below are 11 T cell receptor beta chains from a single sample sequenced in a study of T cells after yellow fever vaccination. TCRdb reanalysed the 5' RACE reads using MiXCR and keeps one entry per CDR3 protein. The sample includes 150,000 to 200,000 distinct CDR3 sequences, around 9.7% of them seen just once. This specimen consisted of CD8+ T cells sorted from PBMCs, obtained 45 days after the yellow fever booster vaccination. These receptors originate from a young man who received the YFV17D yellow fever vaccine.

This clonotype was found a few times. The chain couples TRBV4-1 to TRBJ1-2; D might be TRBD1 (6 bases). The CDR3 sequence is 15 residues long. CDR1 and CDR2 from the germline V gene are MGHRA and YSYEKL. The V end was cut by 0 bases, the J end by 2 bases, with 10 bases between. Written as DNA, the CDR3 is TGCGCCAGCAGCCAAGATCCAGGGGAAAACTATGGCTACACCTTC. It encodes CASSQDPGENYGYTF.

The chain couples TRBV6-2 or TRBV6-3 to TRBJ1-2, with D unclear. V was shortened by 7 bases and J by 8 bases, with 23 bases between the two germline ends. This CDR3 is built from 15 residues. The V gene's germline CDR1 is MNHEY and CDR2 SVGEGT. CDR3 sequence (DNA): TGTGCCAGCACCCACCCTTTCCTTCGGGGATGGGGCTACACCTTC. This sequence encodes CASTHPFLRGWGYTF.

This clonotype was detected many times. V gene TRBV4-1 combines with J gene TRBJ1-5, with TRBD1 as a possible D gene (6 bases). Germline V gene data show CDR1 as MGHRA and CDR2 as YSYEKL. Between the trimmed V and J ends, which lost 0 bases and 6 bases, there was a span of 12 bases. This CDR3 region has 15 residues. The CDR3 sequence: CASSQDSGGSQPQHF. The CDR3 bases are TGCGCCAGCAGCCAAGATTCCGGGGGCAGTCAGCCCCAGCATTTT.

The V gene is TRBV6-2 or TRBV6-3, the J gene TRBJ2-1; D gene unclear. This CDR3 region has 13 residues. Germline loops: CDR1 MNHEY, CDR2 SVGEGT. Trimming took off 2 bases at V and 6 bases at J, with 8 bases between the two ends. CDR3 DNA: TGTGCCAGCAGTTACAACGCCCCCAATGAGCAGTTCTTC. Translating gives CASSYNAPNEQFF.

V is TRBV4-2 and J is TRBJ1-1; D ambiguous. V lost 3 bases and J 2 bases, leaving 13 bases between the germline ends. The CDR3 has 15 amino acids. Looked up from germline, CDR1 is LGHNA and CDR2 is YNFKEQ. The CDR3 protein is CASSQLDGGNTEAFF. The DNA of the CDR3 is TGTGCCAGCAGCCAGTTGGACGGAGGCAACACTGAAGCTTTCTTT.

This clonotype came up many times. The CDR3 loop is CSVLLAGGGEQYF. CDR3 coding DNA: TGCAGCGTCCTACTAGCGGGGGGAGGGGAGCAGTACTTC. The chain is built from TRBV29-1 and TRBJ2-7, with 12 bases fitting TRBD2. Trimming took 6 bases from V and 7 from J; bases not matched to a gene: 7. Germline-derived CDR1 and CDR2 are SQVTM and ANQGSEA. The CDR3 is 13 residues long.

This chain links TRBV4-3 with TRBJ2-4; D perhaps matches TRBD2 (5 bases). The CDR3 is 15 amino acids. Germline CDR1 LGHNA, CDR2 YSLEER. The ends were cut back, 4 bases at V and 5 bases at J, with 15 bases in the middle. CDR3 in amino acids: CASSRWGESENIQYF. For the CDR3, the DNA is TGCGCCAGCAGCCGGTGGGGAGAGTCCGAAAACATTCAGTACTTC.

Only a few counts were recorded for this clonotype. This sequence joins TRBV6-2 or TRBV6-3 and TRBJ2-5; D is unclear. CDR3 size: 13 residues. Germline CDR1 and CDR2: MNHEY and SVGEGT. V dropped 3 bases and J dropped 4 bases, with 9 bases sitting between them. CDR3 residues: CASSYWGRETQYF. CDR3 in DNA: TGTGCCAGCAGTTATTGGGGAAGAGAGACCCAGTACTTC.

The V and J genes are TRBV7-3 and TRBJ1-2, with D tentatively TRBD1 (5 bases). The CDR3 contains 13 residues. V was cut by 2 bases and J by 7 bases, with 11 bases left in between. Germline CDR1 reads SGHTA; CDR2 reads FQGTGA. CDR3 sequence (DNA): TGTGCCAGCAGCTTAGTCCCAAGGGGTGGCTACACCTTC. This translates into CASSLVPRGGYTF.

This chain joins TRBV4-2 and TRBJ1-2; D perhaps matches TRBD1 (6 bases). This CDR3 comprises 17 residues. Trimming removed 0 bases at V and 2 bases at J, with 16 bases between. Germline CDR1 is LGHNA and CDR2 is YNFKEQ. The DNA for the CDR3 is TGTGCCAGCAGCCAAGATTTTCTCGGGGGCACAAACTATGGCTACACCTTC. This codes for CASSQDFLGGTNYGYTF.

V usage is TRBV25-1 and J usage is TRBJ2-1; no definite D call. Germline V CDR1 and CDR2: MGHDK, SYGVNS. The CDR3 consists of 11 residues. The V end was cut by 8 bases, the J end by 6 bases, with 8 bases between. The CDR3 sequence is CASGPLNEQFF. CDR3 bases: TGTGCCAGCGGCCCTCTCAATGAGCAGTTCTTC.